The 24 T cell receptor beta chains presented below share a single source sample, sequenced in a study of T cells after yellow fever vaccination. MiXCR, run by TCRdb on the 5' RACE reads, gives a single entry per CDR3 protein. The data hold around 50,000 distinct CDR3 sequences, with 7% to 8.5% observed a single time. The sample in question was CD8+ T cells sorted from PBMCs, obtained roughly 14 days after the first yellow fever vaccination. These receptors all stem from a man in his late teens or twenties who received the YFV17D yellow fever vaccine.

This clonotype was seen many times. V usage is TRBV4-1 and J usage is TRBJ2-5, with TRBD2 matching 8 bases. Germline CDR1 reads MGHRA; CDR2 reads YSYEKL. The CDR3 contains 14 residues. The junction had 7 bases not matched to a gene; V was cut back by 4 bases and J by 6 bases. The CDR3 loop is CASSLPGLEKTQYF. CDR3 bases: TGCGCCAGCAGCCTCCCGGGACTAGAGAAGACCCAGTACTTC.

This clonotype showed up many times. The chain links TRBV10-3 to TRBJ1-3; TRBD1 matches at 9 bases. Losses at the gene ends were 6 bases for V and 7 bases for J; bases not matched to a gene: 10. Germline V lookup: CDR1 ENHRY, CDR2 SYGVKD. The CDR3 is made up of 15 amino acids. The CDR3 region has the DNA TGTGCCATCAGCGGGGACAGGGCCTTTCAGAACACCATATATTTT. Its protein product is CAISGDRAFQNTIYF.

This clonotype was counted many times. The rearrangement links TRBV4-3 to TRBJ2-2; 11 nucleotides agree with TRBD2. The germline gives CDR1 LGHNA, CDR2 YSLEER. The CDR3 sequence is 18 residues long. Losses at the gene ends were 4 bases for V and 5 bases for J; bases not matched to a gene: 12. The chain's CDR3 is CASSPSVVAGGQTGELFF. CDR3 sequence (DNA): TGCGCCAGCAGCCCCTCGGTGGTAGCGGGGGGGCAGACCGGGGAGCTGTTTTTT.

V usage is TRBV15 and J usage is TRBJ2-7; D is perhaps TRBD1 or TRBD2 (5 bases each). The CDR3 extends over 16 amino acids. The germline V gene has CDR1 LNHNV and CDR2 YYDKDF (reference sequence). Trimming took 2 bases from V and 3 from J, leaving 17 bases between them. This chain's CDR3 is CATSRTGTGSLYEQYV. The CDR3 DNA reads TGTGCCACCAGCAGAACCGGGACCGGGTCCCTCTACGAGCAGTACGTC.

This clonotype was seen many times. The gene calls are TRBV2 and TRBJ2-3; D possibly corresponds to TRBD2 (6 bases). Looked up from germline, CDR1 is SNHLY and CDR2 is FYNNEI. V shed 8 bases and J shed 5 bases, with 20 bases lying between them. The CDR3 is made up of 15 amino acids. DNA for the CDR3: TGTGCCAGCGGGGCCTGGGACTCAGCATTAGATACGCAGTATTTT. It specifies CASGAWDSALDTQYF.

This clonotype was observed at least ten times. The gene calls are TRBV6-5 and TRBJ2-2; perhaps TRBD1 as D (5 bases). Trimming cost V 6 bases and J 6 bases, with 11 bases left between them. CDR3 size: 13 residues. Germline V CDR1 and CDR2: MNHEY, SVGAGI. For the CDR3, the DNA is TGTGCCAGCAGCTACCAGGGTCCCGGGGAGCTGTTTTTT. Amino acids: CASSYQGPGELFF.

This clonotype has a count of ten or more. CDR3 protein: CASSVNGGRTDTQYF. CDR3 nucleotides: TGTGCCAGCAGCGTTAACGGGGGCCGCACAGATACGCAGTATTTT. The chain is built from TRBV9 and TRBJ2-3; D assignment may be TRBD1 or TRBD2 (6 bases each). CDR1 is SGDLS and CDR2 is YYNGEE in the germline V gene. This CDR3 is built from 15 residues. The ends were cut back, 2 bases at V and 1 base at J, with 11 bases in the middle.

V usage is TRBV7-2 and J usage is TRBJ1-2, with D perhaps matching TRBD1 (5 bases). This CDR3 region has 11 residues. The germline V gene has CDR1 SGHTA and CDR2 FQGNSA. The V end was cut by 1 base, the J end by 8 bases, with 5 bases between. The CDR3 loop reads CASSLGTGYTF. The CDR3 nucleotides read TGTGCCAGCAGCTTAGGGACAGGCTACACCTTC.

At least ten counts were recorded for this clonotype. This chain uses TRBV7-3 with TRBJ2-3, with D perhaps matching TRBD2 (5 bases). CDR3 length equals 15 residues. V was trimmed by 5 bases and J by 0 bases, leaving 12 bases between them. Germline assignment: CDR1 SGHTA and CDR2 FQGTGA. The DNA for the CDR3 is TGTGCCAGCAGCCACGGGGTTACTAGCACAGATACGCAGTATTTT. It yields the protein CASSHGVTSTDTQYF. The variable domain in full, completed from reference TRBV7-3 and TRBJ2-3, reads GAGVSQTPSNKVTEKGKYVELRCDPISGHTALYWYRQSLGQGPEFLIYFQGTGAADDSGLPNDRFFAVRPEGSVSTLKIQRTERGDSAVYLCASSHGVTSTDTQYFGPGTRLTVL.

The sample holds many counts of this clonotype. This chain joins TRBV29-1 and TRBJ1-2; D may be TRBD1 (5 bases). Trimming left V 1 base short and J 7 bases short, with 19 bases between. The germline V gene has CDR1 SQVTM and CDR2 ANQGSEA. The CDR3 totals 15 residues. The CDR3 protein is CSVEGAGSQRGGYTF. Written as DNA, the CDR3 is TGCAGCGTTGAAGGAGCCGGGTCCCAGAGGGGTGGCTACACCTTC.

At least ten counts were recorded for this clonotype. The chain couples TRBV20-1 to TRBJ2-1; 7 nucleotides match TRBD2. The CDR3 is 15 amino acids. The V gene's germline CDR1 is DFQATT and CDR2 SNEGSKA (reference sequence). Losses at the gene ends were 0 bases for V and 5 bases for J; bases not matched to a gene: 7. Written as DNA, the CDR3 is TGCAGTGCTAGAGAATGGAGCGGGGTCGACAATGAGCAGTTCTTC. Its protein is CSAREWSGVDNEQFF.

A few counts support this clonotype. The rearrangement joins TRBV27 to TRBJ2-2, with TRBD1 as a possible D gene (6 bases). V gave up 6 bases and J gave up 10 bases, with 21 bases separating them. Germline loops: CDR1 MNHEY, CDR2 SMNVEV (reference sequence). The CDR3 totals 15 residues. The CDR3 nucleotides are TGTGCCAGCAGGAGCCTTGCAGGGGTGAAGGAGGAGCTGTTTTTT. Its translation is CASRSLAGVKEELFF.

V usage is TRBV5-4 and J usage is TRBJ2-3; maybe TRBD2 (5 bases). Germline values: CDR1 SGHNT, CDR2 YYREEE (reference sequence). V lost 9 bases and J lost 10, with 21 bases in between. This CDR3 has 13 amino acids. Here the CDR3 reads CAMSWSRGAAQYF. As DNA, the CDR3 is TGTGCCATGAGCTGGTCTCGGGGAGCCGCGCAGTATTTT. Using reference TRBV5-4 and TRBJ2-3 for the parts outside the CDR3, the full variable domain is ETGVTQSPTHLIKTRGQQVTLRCSSQSGHNTVSWYQQALGQGPQFIFQYYREEENGRGNFPPRFSGLQFPNYSSELNVNALELDDSALYLCAMSWSRGAAQYFGPGTRLTVL.

This clonotype was observed at least ten times. This chain joins TRBV3-1 and TRBJ2-1; TRBD2 matches 8 bases. V gave up 9 bases and J gave up 9 bases; unmatched junction bases: 16. The germline V gene encodes CDR1 LGHDT and CDR2 YNNKEL (reference sequence). This CDR3 is built from 15 residues. Here the CDR3 DNA reads TGTGCCAGGGGAGGGGTAGCGGGAAGGGTAGGTGAGCAGTTCTTC. Residues: CARGGVAGRVGEQFF.

This clonotype came up many times. The rearrangement uses TRBV7-6 and TRBJ2-7; TRBD1 might be the D (6 bases). Germline V gene data show CDR1 as SGHVS and CDR2 as FNYEAQ. The CDR3 spans 16 residues. Between the trimmed V and J ends, which lost 0 bases and 2 bases, there was a span of 14 bases. The CDR3 DNA reads as TGTGCCAGCAGCTTAGCGCGACGGACAGAAGCCTACGAGCAGTACTTC. This codes for CASSLARRTEAYEQYF.

This clonotype has at least ten counts. The chain couples TRBV12-3 or TRBV12-4 to TRBJ2-7; D remains unclear. The CDR3 sequence is 13 residues long. V lost 3 bases to trimming and J lost 2 bases, with 8 bases between them. In DNA form, the CDR3 reads TGTGCCAGCAGTTTCGGGCAGCCCTACGAGCAGTACTTC. As protein: CASSFGQPYEQYF.

This clonotype was detected many times. This chain connects TRBV28 to TRBJ2-7; 8 bases map to TRBD1. Germline assignment: CDR1 MDHEN and CDR2 SYDVKM. The CDR3 length is 13 residues. V lost 9 bases to trimming and J lost 1 base; unmatched junction nucleotides: 5. The CDR3 nucleotides read TGTGCCAGTCAGGGGGCATCGTCCTACGAGCAGTACGTC. Translation: CASQGASSYEQYV.

V usage is TRBV12-3 or TRBV12-4 and J usage is TRBJ1-1; D is undetermined. The CDR3 sequence is 11 residues long. V was trimmed by 6 bases and J by 7 bases, leaving 9 bases between them. The DNA for the CDR3 is TGTGCCAGCAGGATTGGGATTGAAGCTTTCTTT. Amino acid sequence: CASRIGIEAFF.

This clonotype was recorded many times. The rearrangement joins TRBV7-9 to TRBJ2-1; 9 bases match TRBD1. V lost 5 bases to trimming and J lost 2 bases; unmatched junction nucleotides: 7. This CDR3 region has 16 residues. The V gene's germline CDR1 is SEHNR and CDR2 FQNEAQ (reference sequence). Written as DNA, the CDR3 is TGTGCCAGCAGCCCTGGTCGGACAGGGGCCTACAATGAGCAGTTCTTC. Residues: CASSPGRTGAYNEQFF. Drawing the rest from reference TRBV7-9 and TRBJ2-1, the complete variable domain is DTGVSQNPRHKITKRGQNVTFRCDPISEHNRLYWYRQTLGQGPEFLTYFQNEAQLEKSRLLSDRFSAERPKGSFSTLEIQRTEQGDSAMYLCASSPGRTGAYNEQFFGPGTRLTVL.

V is TRBV9 and J is TRBJ1-2; TRBD1 might be the D (5 bases). The germline gives CDR1 SGDLS, CDR2 YYNGEE. The CDR3 length is 17 residues. The germline V and J ends were trimmed by 2 bases and 5 bases, with 22 bases remaining between them. Written as DNA, the CDR3 is TGTGCCAGCAGCGTTATGAATAGGGGCGCAGGTATATATGGCTACACCTTC. Its protein is CASSVMNRGAGIYGYTF.

This clonotype was seen repeatedly, ten times or more. The V call is TRBV5-1, the J call TRBJ2-1, with 8 bases lining up with TRBD1. Germline-derived CDR1 and CDR2 are SGHRS and YFSETQ. The CDR3 is 18 amino acids. J lost 2 bases, V lost 4 bases, and 14 bases had no gene match. This CDR3 is CASSEDPRQGWPYNEQFF. The CDR3 DNA sequence: TGCGCCAGCAGCGAAGACCCGCGACAGGGGTGGCCCTACAATGAGCAGTTCTTC.

This sequence joins TRBV5-4 and TRBJ2-5, with 11 bases identical to TRBD2. The CDR3 sequence is 16 residues long. V lost 6 bases, J lost 5 bases, and 12 bases stayed unmatched. The V gene's germline CDR1 is SGHNT and CDR2 YYREEE (reference sequence). In DNA, the CDR3 is TGTGCCAGCATGGGAACTAGCGGGGGCCCCCAGGAGACCCAGTACTTC. This codes for CASMGTSGGPQETQYF.

This clonotype was observed many times. In DNA form, the CDR3 reads TGTGCCAGCAGCTTAGATGGATCAGGATACGAGCAGTACTTC. Translated, it gives CASSLDGSGYEQYF. The chain links TRBV7-2 to TRBJ2-7; D gene uncertain. Germline V gene sequence: CDR1 SGHTA, CDR2 FQGNSA. V was trimmed by 1 base and J by 4 bases, leaving 11 bases between them. The CDR3 spans 14 residues.

This clonotype was observed many times. The J gene is TRBJ1-2, the V gene TRBV15; 7 bases map to TRBD1. V shed 6 bases and J 8 bases; nucleotides not matched to a gene: 12. The germline CDR1 and CDR2 sequences are LNHNV and YYDKDF (reference sequence). The CDR3 has 14 amino acids. The CDR3 sequence: CATRPVGQYGGYTF. The CDR3 nucleotides are TGTGCCACCAGGCCGGTGGGACAGTACGGGGGCTACACCTTC.